This T cell receptor beta chain was obtained from a study of blood T cell repertoires in COVID-19. Study background: Sites in the United States, Italy and Spain provided acute and convalescent COVID-19 samples. In each case, the material was cDNA or gDNA derived from T cells, B-cell-depleted T cells, or PBMCs.

As processed by the authors: Cell counts per sample came from amplifying reference gene primers. The repertoire was sequenced with immunoSEQ multiplex PCR; TCRdb's copy has only in-frame clones and lacks some. The DNA gave D and trimming, while V, J and clone size come from that table. This sample has 50,000 to 80,000 clones, with 75% to 95% found just once. Germline trimming cut 6 bases from V and 5 bases from J; bases unmatched to any gene: 2. CDR3 length: 12 amino acids. The origin of this receptor is a woman aged 80 or older with active COVID-19. This chain joins TRBV12-3 or TRBV12-4 and TRBJ1-2; 8 nucleotides align to TRBD1. The sample consisted of peripheral blood. The CDR3 region has the DNA TGTGCCAGCAGAAGGACAGGGTATGGCTACACCTTC. Its protein is CASRRTGYGYTF.